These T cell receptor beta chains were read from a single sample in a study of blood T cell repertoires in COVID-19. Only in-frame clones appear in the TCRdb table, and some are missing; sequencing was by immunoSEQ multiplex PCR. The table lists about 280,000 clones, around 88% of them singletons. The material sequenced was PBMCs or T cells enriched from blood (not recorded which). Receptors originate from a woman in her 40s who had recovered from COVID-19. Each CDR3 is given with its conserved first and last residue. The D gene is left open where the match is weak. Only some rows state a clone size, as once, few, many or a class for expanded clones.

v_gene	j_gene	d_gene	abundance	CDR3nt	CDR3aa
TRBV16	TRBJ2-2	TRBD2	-	TGTGCCAGCAGCATAGCGGGTCCTAACACCGGGGAGCTGTTTTTT	CASSIAGPNTGELFF
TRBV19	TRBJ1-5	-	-	TGTGCCAGTAGTGGGGGCCGGCAGCCCCAGCATTTT	CASSGGRQPQHF
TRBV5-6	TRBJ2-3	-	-	TGTGCCAGCAGCTTGGGGCGCGGCGCAGATACGCAGTATTTT	CASSLGRGADTQYF
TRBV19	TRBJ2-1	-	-	TGTGCCAGTAGTATATGGCAGGGGGGCATCAATGAGCAGTTCTTC	CASSIWQGGINEQFF
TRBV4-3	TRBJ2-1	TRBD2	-	TGCGCCAGCAGCCAAGCGCGCTTTCGAGCGGGAGGGCACAATGAGCAGTTCTTC	CASSQARFRAGGHNEQFF
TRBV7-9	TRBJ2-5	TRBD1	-	TGTGCCAGCAGCCCACAGGGGCCTAGCACAAAGACCCAGTACTTC	CASSPQGPSTKTQYF
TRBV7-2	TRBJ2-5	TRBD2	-	TGTGCCAGCAGCTTTAGTTCGGGGGGAGAGACCCAGTACTTC	CASSFSSGGETQYF
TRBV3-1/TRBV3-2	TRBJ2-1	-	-	TGTGCCAGCAGCCAAGATAGAAACAATGAGCAGTTCTTC	CASSQDRNNEQFF
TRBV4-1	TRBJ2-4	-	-	TGCGCCAGCAGCCAAGATAATGGGTGGAGTGGGAAAAACATTCAGTACTTC	CASSQDNGWSGKNIQYF
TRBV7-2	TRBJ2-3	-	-	TGTGCCAGCAGCCGGGCGGGAGATACGCAGTATTTT	CASSRAGDTQYF
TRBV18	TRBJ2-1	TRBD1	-	TGTGCCAGCTCTCCCCGCGGGGGGACAGGGGTTAATGAGCAGTTCTTC	CASSPRGGTGVNEQFF
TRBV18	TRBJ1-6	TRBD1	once	TGTGCCAGCTCACCAATGGACAGGGCAAATTCACCCCTCCACTTT	CASSPMDRANSPLHF
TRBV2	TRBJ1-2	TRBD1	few	TGTGCCAGCAGGGTGGGACAGGGCTATGGCTACACCTTC	CASRVGQGYGYTF
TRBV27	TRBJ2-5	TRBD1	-	TGTGCCAGCAGTAAAGGGGGCATCCCGGGGGAGACCCAGTACTTC	CASSKGGIPGETQYF
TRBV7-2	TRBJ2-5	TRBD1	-	TGTGCCAGCAGCTTGGGACAGGGGCTGGAGACCCAGTACTTC	CASSLGQGLETQYF
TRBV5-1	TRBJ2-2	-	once	TGCGCCAGCAGCTTGGTCGCAGGGGTCTTCACCGGGGAGCTGTTTTTT	CASSLVAGVFTGELFF